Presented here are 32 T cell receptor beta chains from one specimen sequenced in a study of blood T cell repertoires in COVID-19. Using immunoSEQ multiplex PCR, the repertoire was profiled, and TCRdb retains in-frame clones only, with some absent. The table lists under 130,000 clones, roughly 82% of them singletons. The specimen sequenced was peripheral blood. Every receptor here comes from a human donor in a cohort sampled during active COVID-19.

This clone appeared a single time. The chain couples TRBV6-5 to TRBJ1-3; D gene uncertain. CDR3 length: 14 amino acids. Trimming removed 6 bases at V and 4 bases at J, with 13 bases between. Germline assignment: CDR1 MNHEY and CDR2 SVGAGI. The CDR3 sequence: CASSREVNGNTIYF. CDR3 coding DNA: TGTGCCAGCAGCCGCGAGGTGAACGGAAACACCATATATTTT.

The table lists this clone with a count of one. Written as DNA, the CDR3 is TGTGCCAGCAGCTTAGGCGGGGGGGTGGCCGGGGAGCTGTTTTTT. As protein: CASSLGGGVAGELFF. The V gene is TRBV7-2, the J gene TRBJ2-2, with 9 bases aligning to TRBD2. The germline CDR1 and CDR2 sequences are SGHTA and FQGNSA. The V and J ends lost 1 base and 6 bases, in that order; junction bases with no gene match: 3. The CDR3 spans 15 residues.

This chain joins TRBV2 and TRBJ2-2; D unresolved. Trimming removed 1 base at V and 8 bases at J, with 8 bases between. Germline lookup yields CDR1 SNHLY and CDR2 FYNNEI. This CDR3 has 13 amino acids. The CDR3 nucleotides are TGTGCCAGCAGTGAAGGGGTGAGGGGGGAGCTGTTTTTT. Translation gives CASSEGVRGELFF.

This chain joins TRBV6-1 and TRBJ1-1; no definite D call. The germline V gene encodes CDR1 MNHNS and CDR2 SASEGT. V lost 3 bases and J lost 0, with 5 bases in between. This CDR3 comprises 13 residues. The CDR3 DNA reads TGTGCCAGCAGTGATAGCGTGAACACTGAAGCTTTCTTT. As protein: CASSDSVNTEAFF.

CDR3 sequence reads: CASSHQTSGGAGNEQFF. The CDR3 DNA reads TGCGCCAGCAGCCACCAAACTAGCGGGGGGGCGGGGAATGAGCAGTTCTTC. The chain couples TRBV4-3 to TRBJ2-1; 13 bases fit TRBD2. After removal of 3 bases from V and 7 bases from J, the junction contained 9 bases not matched to a gene. Germline CDR1 LGHNA, CDR2 YSLEER. This CDR3 spans 17 amino acids.

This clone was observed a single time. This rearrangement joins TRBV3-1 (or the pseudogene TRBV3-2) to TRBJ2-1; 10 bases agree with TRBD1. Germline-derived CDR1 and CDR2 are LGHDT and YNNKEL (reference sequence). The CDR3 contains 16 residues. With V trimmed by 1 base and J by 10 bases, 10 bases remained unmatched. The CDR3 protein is CASSQGPGQGYGEQFF. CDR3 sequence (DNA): TGTGCCAGCAGCCAAGGTCCGGGACAGGGGTATGGAGAGCAGTTCTTC.

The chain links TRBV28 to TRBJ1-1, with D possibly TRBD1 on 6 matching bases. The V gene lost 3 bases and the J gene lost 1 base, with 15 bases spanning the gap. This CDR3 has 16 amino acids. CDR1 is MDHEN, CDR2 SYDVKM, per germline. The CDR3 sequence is CASSLPTGSANTEAFF. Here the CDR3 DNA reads TGTGCCAGCAGTTTGCCAACAGGGAGCGCGAACACTGAAGCTTTCTTT. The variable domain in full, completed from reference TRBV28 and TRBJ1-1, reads DVKVTQSSRYLVKRTGEKVFLECVQDMDHENMFWYRQDPGLGLRLIYFSYDVKMKEKGDIPEGYSVSREKKERFSLILESASTNQTSMYLCASSLPTGSANTEAFFGQGTRLTVV.

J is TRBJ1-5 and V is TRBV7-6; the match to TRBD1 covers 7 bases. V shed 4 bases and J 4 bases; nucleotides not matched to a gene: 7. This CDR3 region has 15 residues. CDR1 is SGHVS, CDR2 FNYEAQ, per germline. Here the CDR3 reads CASSSGQVGNQPQHF. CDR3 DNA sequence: TGTGCCAGCAGCTCCGGACAGGTTGGGAATCAGCCCCAGCATTTT. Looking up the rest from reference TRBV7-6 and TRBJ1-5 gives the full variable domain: GAGVSQSPRYKVTKRGQDVALRCDPISGHVSLYWYRQALGQGPEFLTYFNYEAQQDKSGLPNDRFSAERPEGSISTLTIQRTEQRDSAMYRCASSSGQVGNQPQHFGDGTRLSIL.

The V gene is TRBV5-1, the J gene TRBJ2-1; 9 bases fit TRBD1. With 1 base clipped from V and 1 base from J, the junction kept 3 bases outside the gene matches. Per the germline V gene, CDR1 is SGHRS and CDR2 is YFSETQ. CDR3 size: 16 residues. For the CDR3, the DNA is TGCGCCAGCAGCTTGACAGGGGGCTTGTCCTACAATGAGCAGTTCTTC. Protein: CASSLTGGLSYNEQFF.

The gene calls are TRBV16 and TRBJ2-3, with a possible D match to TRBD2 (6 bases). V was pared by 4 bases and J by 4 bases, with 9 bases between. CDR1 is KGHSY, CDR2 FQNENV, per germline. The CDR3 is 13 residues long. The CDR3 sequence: CASSPGEADTQYF. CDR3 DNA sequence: TGTGCCAGCAGCCCCGGGGAGGCAGATACGCAGTATTTT.

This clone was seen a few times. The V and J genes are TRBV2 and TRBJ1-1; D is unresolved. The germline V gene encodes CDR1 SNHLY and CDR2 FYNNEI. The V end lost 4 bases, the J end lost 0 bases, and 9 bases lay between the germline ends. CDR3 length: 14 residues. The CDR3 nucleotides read TGTGCCAGCAGTGTGCGGCAGATGAACACTGAAGCTTTCTTT. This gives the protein CASSVRQMNTEAFF.

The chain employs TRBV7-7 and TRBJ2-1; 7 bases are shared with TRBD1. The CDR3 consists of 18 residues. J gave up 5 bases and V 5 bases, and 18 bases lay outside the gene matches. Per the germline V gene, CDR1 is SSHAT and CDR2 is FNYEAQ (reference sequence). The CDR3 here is CASSPIVEHRGRNNEQFF. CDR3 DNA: TGTGCCAGCAGCCCTATTGTAGAGCACAGGGGTAGGAACAATGAGCAGTTCTTC.

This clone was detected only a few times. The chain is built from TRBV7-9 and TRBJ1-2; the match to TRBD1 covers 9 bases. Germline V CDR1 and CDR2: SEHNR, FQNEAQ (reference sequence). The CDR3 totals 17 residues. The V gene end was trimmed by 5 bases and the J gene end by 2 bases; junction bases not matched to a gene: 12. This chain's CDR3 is CASSRHGGDRANYGYTF. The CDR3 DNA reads TGTGCCAGCAGCCGACACGGCGGGGACAGGGCAAACTATGGCTACACCTTC.

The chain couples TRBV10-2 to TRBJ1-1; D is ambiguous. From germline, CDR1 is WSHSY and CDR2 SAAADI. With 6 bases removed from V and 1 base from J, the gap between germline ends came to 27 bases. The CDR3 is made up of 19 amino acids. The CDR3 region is CASSLGERATLWPNTEAFF. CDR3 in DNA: TGCGCCAGCAGCTTGGGTGAACGAGCGACGTTGTGGCCGAACACTGAAGCTTTCTTT.

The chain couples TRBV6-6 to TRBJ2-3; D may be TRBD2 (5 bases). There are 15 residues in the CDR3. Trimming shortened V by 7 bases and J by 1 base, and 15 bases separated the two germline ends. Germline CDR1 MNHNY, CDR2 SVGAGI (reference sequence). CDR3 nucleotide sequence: TGTGCCAGCAAACTCGATCTAGCAGGCACAGATACGCAGTATTTT. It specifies CASKLDLAGTDTQYF.

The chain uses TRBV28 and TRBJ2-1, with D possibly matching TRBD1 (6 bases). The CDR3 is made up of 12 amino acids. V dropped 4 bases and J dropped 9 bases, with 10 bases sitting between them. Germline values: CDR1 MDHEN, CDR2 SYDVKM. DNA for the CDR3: TGTGCCAGCAGTTCAGGGGCGACTGAGCAGTTCTTC. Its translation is CASSSGATEQFF.

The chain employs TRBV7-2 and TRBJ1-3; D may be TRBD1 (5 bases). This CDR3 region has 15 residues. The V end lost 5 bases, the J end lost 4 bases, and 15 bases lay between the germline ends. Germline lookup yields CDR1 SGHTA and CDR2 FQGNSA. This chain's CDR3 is CASSPDSGSGNTIYF. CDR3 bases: TGTGCCAGCAGCCCTGACAGTGGGTCCGGAAACACCATATATTTT.

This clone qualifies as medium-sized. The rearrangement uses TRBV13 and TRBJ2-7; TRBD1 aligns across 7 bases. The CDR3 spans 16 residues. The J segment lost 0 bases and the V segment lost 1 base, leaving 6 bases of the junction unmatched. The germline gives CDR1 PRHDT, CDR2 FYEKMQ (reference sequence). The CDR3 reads CASSLARTGLSYEQYF. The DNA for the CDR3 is TGTGCCAGCAGCTTAGCTCGGACAGGCCTCTCCTACGAGCAGTACTTC. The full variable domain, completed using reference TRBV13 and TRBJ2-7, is AAGVIQSPRHLIKEKRETATLKCYPIPRHDTVYWYQQGPGQDPQFLISFYEKMQSDKGSIPDRFSAQQFSDYHSELNMSSLELGDSALYFCASSLARTGLSYEQYFGPGTRLTVT.

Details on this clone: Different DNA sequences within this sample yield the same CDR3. The CDR3 DNA sequence: TGCGCCAGCAGCCTAGGACAGAGCACAGATACGCAGTATTTT. Its translation is CASSLGQSTDTQYF. The genes are TRBV5-1 and TRBJ2-3; possible D gene TRBD1, 6 bases. Per the germline V gene, CDR1 is SGHRS and CDR2 is YFSETQ. Trimming removed 4 bases from V and 0 bases from J, with 9 bases in between. This CDR3 is 14 amino acids long.

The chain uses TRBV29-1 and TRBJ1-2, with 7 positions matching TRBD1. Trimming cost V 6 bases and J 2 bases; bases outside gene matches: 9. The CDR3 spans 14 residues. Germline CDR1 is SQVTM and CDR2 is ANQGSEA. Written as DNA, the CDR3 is TGCAGCGTCTCAACCTTGACAGGGAACTATGGCTACACCTTC. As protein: CSVSTLTGNYGYTF.

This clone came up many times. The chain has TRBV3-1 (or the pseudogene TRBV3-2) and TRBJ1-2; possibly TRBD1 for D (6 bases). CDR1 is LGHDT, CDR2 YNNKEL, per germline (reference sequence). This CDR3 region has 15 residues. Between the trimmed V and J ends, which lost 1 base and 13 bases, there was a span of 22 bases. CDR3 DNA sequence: TGTGCCAGCAGCCAAGGGCCCAGGGGAACTATGAGGGGCACCTTC. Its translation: CASSQGPRGTMRGTF.

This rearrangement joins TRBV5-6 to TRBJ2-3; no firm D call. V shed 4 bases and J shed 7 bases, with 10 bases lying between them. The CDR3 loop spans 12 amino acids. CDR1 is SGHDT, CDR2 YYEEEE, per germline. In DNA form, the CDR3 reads TGTGCCAGCAGCATCCCTATGAATACGCAGTATTTT. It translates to CASSIPMNTQYF.

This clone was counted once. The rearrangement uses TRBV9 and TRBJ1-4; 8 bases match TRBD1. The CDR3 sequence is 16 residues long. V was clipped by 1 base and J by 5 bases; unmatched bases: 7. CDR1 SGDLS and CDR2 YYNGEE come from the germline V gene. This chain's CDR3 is CASSVQGARPNEKLFF. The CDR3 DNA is TGTGCCAGCAGCGTACAGGGGGCCAGACCAAATGAAAAACTGTTTTTT.

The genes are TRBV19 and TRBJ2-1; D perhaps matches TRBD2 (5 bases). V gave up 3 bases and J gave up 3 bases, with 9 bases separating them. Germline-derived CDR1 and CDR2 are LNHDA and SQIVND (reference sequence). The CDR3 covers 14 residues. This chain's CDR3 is CASSIRRVYNEQFF. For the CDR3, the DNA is TGTGCCAGTAGTATCCGGCGGGTCTACAATGAGCAGTTCTTC.

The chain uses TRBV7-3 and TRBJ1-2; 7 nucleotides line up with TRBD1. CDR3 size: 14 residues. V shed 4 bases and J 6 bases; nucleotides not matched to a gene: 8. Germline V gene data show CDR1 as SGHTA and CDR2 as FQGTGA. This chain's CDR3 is CASSSPGTENGYTF. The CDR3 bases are TGTGCCAGCAGCTCCCCCGGGACAGAAAATGGCTACACCTTC. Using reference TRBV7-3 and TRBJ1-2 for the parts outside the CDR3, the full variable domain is GAGVSQTPSNKVTEKGKYVELRCDPISGHTALYWYRQSLGQGPEFLIYFQGTGAADDSGLPNDRFFAVRPEGSVSTLKIQRTERGDSAVYLCASSSPGTENGYTFGSGTRLTVV.

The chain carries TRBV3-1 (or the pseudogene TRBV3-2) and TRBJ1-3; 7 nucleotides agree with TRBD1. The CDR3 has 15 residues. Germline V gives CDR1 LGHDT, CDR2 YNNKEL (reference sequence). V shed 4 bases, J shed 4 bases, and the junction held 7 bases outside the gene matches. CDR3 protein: CASSPTGVAGNTIYF. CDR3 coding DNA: TGTGCCAGCAGCCCCACAGGGGTTGCAGGAAACACCATATATTTT.

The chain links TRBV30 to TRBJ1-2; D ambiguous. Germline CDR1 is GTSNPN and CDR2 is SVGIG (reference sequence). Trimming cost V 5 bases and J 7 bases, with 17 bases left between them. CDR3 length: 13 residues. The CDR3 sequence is CAWASTGKGGYTF. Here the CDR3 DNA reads TGTGCCTGGGCATCTACGGGGAAAGGTGGCTACACCTTC.

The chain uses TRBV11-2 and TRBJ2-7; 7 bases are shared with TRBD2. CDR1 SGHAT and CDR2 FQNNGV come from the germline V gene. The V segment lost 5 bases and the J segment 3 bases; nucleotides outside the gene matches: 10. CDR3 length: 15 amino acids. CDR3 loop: CASSQKGLADYEQYF. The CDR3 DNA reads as TGTGCCAGCAGCCAAAAGGGGCTAGCGGACTACGAGCAGTACTTC.

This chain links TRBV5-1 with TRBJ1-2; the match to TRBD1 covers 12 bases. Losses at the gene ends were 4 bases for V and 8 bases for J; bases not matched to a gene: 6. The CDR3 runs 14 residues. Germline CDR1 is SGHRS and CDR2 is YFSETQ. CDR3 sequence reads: CASSPTGTGGGYTF. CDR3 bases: TGCGCCAGCAGCCCTACCGGGACAGGGGGCGGCTACACCTTC.

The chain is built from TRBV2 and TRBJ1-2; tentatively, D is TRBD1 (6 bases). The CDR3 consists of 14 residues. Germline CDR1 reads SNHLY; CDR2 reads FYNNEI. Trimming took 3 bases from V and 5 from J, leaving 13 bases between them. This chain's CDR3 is CASSEGGLFYGYTF. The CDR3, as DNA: TGTGCCAGCAGTGAGGGGGGGCTGTTTTATGGCTACACCTTC.

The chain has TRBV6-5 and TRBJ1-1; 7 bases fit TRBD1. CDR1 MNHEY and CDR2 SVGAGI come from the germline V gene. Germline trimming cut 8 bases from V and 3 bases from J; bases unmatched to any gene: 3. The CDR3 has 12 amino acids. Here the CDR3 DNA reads TGTGCCAGCTCGGGACAGTACACTGAAGCTTTCTTT. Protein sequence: CASSGQYTEAFF.

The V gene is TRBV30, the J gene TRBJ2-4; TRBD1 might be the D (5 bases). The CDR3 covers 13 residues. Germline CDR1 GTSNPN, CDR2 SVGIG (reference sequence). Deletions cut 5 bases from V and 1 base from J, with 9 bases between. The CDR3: CAWGTGAKNIQYF. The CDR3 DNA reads TGTGCCTGGGGTACAGGTGCCAAAAACATTCAGTACTTC.